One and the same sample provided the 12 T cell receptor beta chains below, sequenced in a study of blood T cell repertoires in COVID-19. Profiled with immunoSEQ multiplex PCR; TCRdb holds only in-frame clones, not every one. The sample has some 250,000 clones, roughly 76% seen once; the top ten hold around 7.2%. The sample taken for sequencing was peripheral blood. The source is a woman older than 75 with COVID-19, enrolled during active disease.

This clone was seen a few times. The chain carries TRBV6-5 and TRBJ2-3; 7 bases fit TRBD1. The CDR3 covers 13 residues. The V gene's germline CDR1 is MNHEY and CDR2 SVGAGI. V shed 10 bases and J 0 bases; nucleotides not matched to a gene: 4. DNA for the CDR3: TGTGCCACCGAGACAGGGAGCACAGATACGCAGTATTTT. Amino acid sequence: CATETGSTDTQYF.

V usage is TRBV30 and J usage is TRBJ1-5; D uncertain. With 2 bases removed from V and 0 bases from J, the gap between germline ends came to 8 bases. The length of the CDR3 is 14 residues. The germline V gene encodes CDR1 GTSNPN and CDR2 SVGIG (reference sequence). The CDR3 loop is CAWSHGGSNQPQHF. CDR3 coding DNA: TGTGCCTGGAGTCATGGCGGTAGCAATCAGCCCCAGCATTTT. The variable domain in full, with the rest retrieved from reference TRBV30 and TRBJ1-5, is SQTIHQWPATLVQPVGSPLSLECTVEGTSNPNLYWYRQAAGRGLQLLFYSVGIGQISSEVPQNLSASRPQDRQFILSSKKLLLSDSGFYLCAWSHGGSNQPQHFGDGTRLSIL.

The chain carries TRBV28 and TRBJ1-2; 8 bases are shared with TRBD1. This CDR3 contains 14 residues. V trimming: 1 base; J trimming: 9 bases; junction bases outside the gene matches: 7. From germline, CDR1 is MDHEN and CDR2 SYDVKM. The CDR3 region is CASSLLGQGNSYTF. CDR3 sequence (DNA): TGTGCCAGCAGTTTATTAGGACAGGGAAACAGCTACACCTTC.

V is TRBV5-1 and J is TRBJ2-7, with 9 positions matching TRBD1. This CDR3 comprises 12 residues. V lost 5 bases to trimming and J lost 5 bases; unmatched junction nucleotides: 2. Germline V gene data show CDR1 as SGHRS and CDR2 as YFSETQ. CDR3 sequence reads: CASSRDRDEQYF. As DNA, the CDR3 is TGCGCCAGCAGTCGGGACAGGGACGAGCAGTACTTC.

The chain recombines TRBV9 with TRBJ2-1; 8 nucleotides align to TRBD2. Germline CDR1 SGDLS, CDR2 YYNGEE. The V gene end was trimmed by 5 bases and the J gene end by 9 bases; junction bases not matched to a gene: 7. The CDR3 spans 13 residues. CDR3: CASSFGGGTEQFF. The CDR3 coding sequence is TGTGCCAGCAGTTTCGGGGGGGGTACTGAGCAGTTCTTC.

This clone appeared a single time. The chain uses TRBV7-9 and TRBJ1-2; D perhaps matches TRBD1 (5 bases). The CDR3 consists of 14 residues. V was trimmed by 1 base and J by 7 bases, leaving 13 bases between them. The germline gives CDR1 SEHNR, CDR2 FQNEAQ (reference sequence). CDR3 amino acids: CASSLGDSLGGYTF. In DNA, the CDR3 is TGTGCCAGCAGCTTAGGCGACAGTCTAGGTGGCTACACCTTC.

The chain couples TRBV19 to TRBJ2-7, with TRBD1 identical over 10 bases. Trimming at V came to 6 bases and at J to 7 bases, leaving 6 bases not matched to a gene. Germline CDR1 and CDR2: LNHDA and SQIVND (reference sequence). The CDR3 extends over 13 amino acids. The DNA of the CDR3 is TGTGCCAGTAGGGACAGGGGGAATCAGGAGCAGTACTTC. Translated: CASRDRGNQEQYF.

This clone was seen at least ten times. CDR3 amino acids: CSVELADIPDHSYNEQFF. CDR3 in DNA: TGCAGCGTTGAACTCGCGGACATACCGGACCACTCCTACAATGAGCAGTTCTTC. The chain couples TRBV29-1 to TRBJ2-1; TRBD1 might be the D (5 bases). This CDR3 contains 18 residues. V was shortened by 2 bases and J by 0 bases, with 20 bases between the two germline ends. CDR1 SQVTM and CDR2 ANQGSEA come from the germline V gene.

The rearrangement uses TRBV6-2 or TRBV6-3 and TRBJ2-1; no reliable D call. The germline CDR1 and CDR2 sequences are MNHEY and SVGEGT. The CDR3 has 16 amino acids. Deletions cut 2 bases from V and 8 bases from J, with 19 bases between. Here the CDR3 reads CASSYEEWIAKYEQFF. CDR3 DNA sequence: TGTGCCAGCAGTTACGAGGAGTGGATAGCAAAGTATGAGCAGTTCTTC.

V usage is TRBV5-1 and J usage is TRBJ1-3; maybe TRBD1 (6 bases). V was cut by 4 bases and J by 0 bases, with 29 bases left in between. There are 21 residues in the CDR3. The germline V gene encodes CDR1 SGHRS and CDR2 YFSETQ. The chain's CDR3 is CASSAVSLAGARTSSGNTIYF. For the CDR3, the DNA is TGCGCCAGCAGCGCCGTCTCCCTAGCAGGGGCGCGTACGAGCTCTGGAAACACCATATATTTT.

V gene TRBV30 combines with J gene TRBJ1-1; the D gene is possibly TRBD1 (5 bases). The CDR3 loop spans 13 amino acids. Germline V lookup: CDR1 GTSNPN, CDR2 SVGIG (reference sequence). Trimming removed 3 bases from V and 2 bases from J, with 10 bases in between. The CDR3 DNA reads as TGTGCCTGGAGATTGACAGTTAACACTGAAGCTTTCTTT. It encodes CAWRLTVNTEAFF.

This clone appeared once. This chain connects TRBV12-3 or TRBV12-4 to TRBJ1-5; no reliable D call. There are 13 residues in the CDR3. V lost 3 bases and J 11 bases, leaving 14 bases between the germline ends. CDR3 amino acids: CASSLIEGRTQHF. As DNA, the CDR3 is TGTGCCAGCAGTTTGATCGAGGGCCGGACCCAGCATTTT.